The next 21 T cell receptor beta chains were all read from a single sample in a study of T-cell reconstitution after alpha-beta-depleted transplantation in children. Preparing the TCRbeta library involved the use of unique molecular identifiers. TCRdb reanalysed the PCR reads using MiXCR and keeps one entry per CDR3 protein. Of about 440,000 distinct CDR3 sequences listed, 43% are singletons. The sequencing used PBMCs, collected before TCRalphabeta/CD19-depleted stem cell transplant. Source of these receptors: a girl aged 2-10 years with aplastic anemia, due to receive a stem cell transplant.

The V gene is TRBV2, the J gene TRBJ1-1; D is unclear. Germline CDR1 SNHLY, CDR2 FYNNEI. The CDR3 sequence is 14 residues long. Trimming shortened V by 5 bases and J by 3 bases, and 13 bases separated the two germline ends. In DNA form, the CDR3 reads TGTGCCAGCAGTCCCGTGCCACCCTACACTGAAGCTTTCTTT. Amino acid sequence: CASSPVPPYTEAFF.

The V gene is TRBV2, the J gene TRBJ2-3, with D unresolved. The CDR3 runs to 12 residues. With 7 bases removed from V and 1 base from J, the gap between germline ends came to 6 bases. Germline loops: CDR1 SNHLY, CDR2 FYNNEI. The CDR3 region is CASTGGTDTQYF. CDR3 DNA: TGTGCCAGCACTGGAGGCACAGATACGCAGTATTTT. Using reference TRBV2 and TRBJ2-3 for the parts outside the CDR3, the full variable domain is EPEVTQTPSHQVTQMGQEVILRCVPISNHLYFYWYRQILGQKVEFLVSFYNNEISEKSEIFDDQFSVERPDGSNFTLKIRSTKLEDSAMYFCASTGGTDTQYFGPGTRLTVL.

The chain recombines TRBV4-1 with TRBJ2-1; tentative D call: TRBD2 (5 bases). V lost 1 base and J 5 bases, leaving 15 bases between the germline ends. CDR1 and CDR2 from the germline V gene are MGHRA and YSYEKL. The CDR3 covers 16 residues. The CDR3 region is CASSQVGLAYHNEQFF. The CDR3 bases are TGCGCCAGCAGCCAAGTAGGGCTAGCTTATCACAATGAGCAGTTCTTC.

This rearrangement joins TRBV6-5 to TRBJ1-5; D not resolved. In germline, CDR1 is MNHEY, CDR2 SVGAGI. CDR3 length equals 11 residues. Trimming took 11 bases from V and 7 from J, leaving 12 bases between them. The CDR3 DNA sequence: TGTGCCTGGGGTTTGGGGCAGCCCCAGCATTTT. It codes for CAWGLGQPQHF.

There are many counts of this clonotype. V is TRBV6-5 and J is TRBJ1-2; D perhaps matches TRBD1 (6 bases). CDR1 is MNHEY and CDR2 is SVGAGI in the germline V gene. CDR3 length equals 18 residues. Trimming pared 0 bases from V and 6 bases from J, leaving 23 bases between. CDR3 protein: CASSYSTGRLPQNHGYTF. CDR3 coding DNA: TGTGCCAGCAGTTACTCGACAGGACGTCTACCCCAAAATCATGGCTACACCTTC.

A few counts support this clonotype. The chain carries TRBV11-2 and TRBJ2-1; D gene uncertain. CDR3 length: 12 residues. Germline assignment: CDR1 SGHAT and CDR2 FQNNGV. V lost 3 bases and J 8 bases, leaving 8 bases between the germline ends. For the CDR3, the DNA is TGTGCCAGCAGCTTCGGGTTTGATGAGCAGTTCTTC. It is translated as CASSFGFDEQFF.

This clonotype was counted only a few times. The rearrangement joins TRBV7-3 to TRBJ2-3; D not resolved. The CDR3 has 11 residues. CDR1 is SGHTA and CDR2 is FQGTGA in the germline V gene. V gave up 5 bases and J gave up 6 bases, with 6 bases separating them. The CDR3 coding sequence is TGTGCCAGCAGCGACACCGATACGCAGTATTTT. Amino acid sequence: CASSDTDTQYF.

The rearrangement joins TRBV4-2 to TRBJ2-4; D perhaps matches TRBD1 (5 bases). V shed 0 bases and J shed 6 bases, with 12 bases lying between them. CDR3 length equals 15 residues. Germline V gives CDR1 LGHNA, CDR2 YNFKEQ. The CDR3 DNA reads TGTGCCAGCAGCCAAGAACCCCATCAGGGAAACATTCAGTACTTC. It codes for CASSQEPHQGNIQYF.

On this clonotype itself: The junction differs from germline at one of its ends, possibly a read error. V usage is TRBV25-1 and J usage is TRBJ2-1; D is possibly TRBD2 (6 bases). The CDR3 runs to 15 residues. Per the germline V gene, CDR1 is MGHDK and CDR2 is SYGVNS. CDR3 loop: CASSKTRSSYNQQFF. DNA for the CDR3: TGTGCCAGCAGCAAGACTAGGAGCTCCTACAATCAGCAGTTCTTC.

This clonotype was found a few times. The chain joins TRBV12-3 or TRBV12-4 to TRBJ2-5; a possible D gene is TRBD2 (5 bases). The CDR3 spans 14 residues. V lost 5 bases and J lost 5, with 15 bases in between. CDR3 in DNA: TGTGCCAGCAGTGGGGAGTCCTCCGGGGAGACCCAGTACTTC. Residues: CASSGESSGETQYF.

This clonotype was detected ten times or more. V usage is TRBV12-3 or TRBV12-4 and J usage is TRBJ2-7, with no clear D. The CDR3 runs to 14 residues. V was trimmed by 2 bases and J by 0 bases, leaving 8 bases between them. CDR3 in DNA: TGTGCCAGCAGTTTAACGACGGTCTCCTACGAGCAGTACTTC. This sequence encodes CASSLTTVSYEQYF.

This clonotype was observed a few times. The V gene is TRBV12-3 or TRBV12-4, the J gene TRBJ2-1, with D tentatively TRBD1 or TRBD2 (6 bases each). The CDR3 runs 16 residues. Deletions cut 6 bases from V and 4 bases from J, with 19 bases between. The CDR3 nucleotides are TGTGCCAGCAGCCCCCTCGGGGGACAAGGGTACAATGAGCAGTTCTTC. It yields the protein CASSPLGGQGYNEQFF.

This clonotype was observed many times. The chain couples TRBV12-3 or TRBV12-4 to TRBJ2-3; D may be TRBD2 (6 bases). With 5 bases removed from V and 0 bases from J, the gap between germline ends came to 15 bases. This CDR3 is 16 amino acids long. CDR3 sequence reads: CASSPLSGASTDTQYF. CDR3 bases: TGTGCCAGCAGTCCGCTTAGCGGAGCTAGCACAGATACGCAGTATTTT.

The chain has TRBV30 and TRBJ2-5, with D possibly matching TRBD1 (6 bases). Trimming removed 0 bases from V and 6 bases from J, with 11 bases in between. Germline assignment: CDR1 GTSNPN and CDR2 SVGIG (reference sequence). This CDR3 is 13 amino acids long. The CDR3 DNA follows: TGTGCCTGGAGTGTGTCCCAGGGGAAGACCCAGTACTTC. It translates to CAWSVSQGKTQYF.

Of note for this clonotype: A much larger clonotype is one base distant, so this may be a read error. This CDR3 is CSAAWTGGIQPQHF. In nucleotides, the CDR3 is TGCAGTGCGGCCTGGACAGGAGGTATTCAGCCCCAGCATTTT. The chain couples TRBV20-1 to TRBJ1-5; TRBD1 matches at 7 bases. The J segment lost 6 bases and the V segment lost 6 bases, leaving 11 bases of the junction unmatched. The CDR3 runs to 14 residues. The germline V gene encodes CDR1 DFQATT and CDR2 SNEGSKA (reference sequence).

The chain has TRBV10-3 and TRBJ2-7, with a possible D match to TRBD2 (6 bases). This CDR3 comprises 13 residues. Trimming cost V 11 bases and J 3 bases, with 17 bases left between them. Germline CDR1 reads ENHRY; CDR2 reads SYGVKD. DNA for the CDR3: TGTGCCGTGGGACGCGGGCGGGACTACGAGCAGTACTTC. It specifies CAVGRGRDYEQYF.

This clonotype was seen only a few times. The rearrangement joins TRBV2 to TRBJ1-2, with 8 bases matching TRBD1. The J segment lost 6 bases and the V segment lost 8 bases, leaving 11 bases of the junction unmatched. CDR3 length: 14 amino acids. In germline, CDR1 is SNHLY, CDR2 FYNNEI. CDR3 residues: CASDRGGGGNGYTF. The CDR3 nucleotides read TGTGCCAGCGACAGGGGAGGAGGTGGGAATGGCTACACCTTC.

Regarding this clonotype: This may arise from a read error, as a much more abundant clone is one base away. This chain uses TRBV29-1 with TRBJ1-5, with D possibly matching TRBD1 (6 bases). The CDR3 is made up of 12 amino acids. Germline assignment: CDR1 SQVTM and CDR2 ANQGSEA. CDR3 in DNA: TGCAGCGTCCAACAGGGCGGCCAGCCCCGGCATTTT. It encodes CSVQQGGQPRHF.

V gene TRBV29-1 combines with J gene TRBJ2-7, with 8 bases that match TRBD2. The germline V gene encodes CDR1 SQVTM and CDR2 ANQGSEA. This CDR3 is 12 amino acids long. V trimming: 6 bases; J trimming: 5 bases; junction bases outside the gene matches: 6. CDR3 bases: TGCAGCGTGGGCCTGACTAGCGACGAGCAGTACTTC. Protein: CSVGLTSDEQYF.

The chain joins TRBV28 to TRBJ2-7; 8 positions agree with TRBD1. J was trimmed by 2 bases and V by 3 bases; bases with no gene match: 3. The germline gives CDR1 MDHEN, CDR2 SYDVKM. The CDR3 length is 14 residues. Here the CDR3 DNA reads TGTGCCAGCAGTTTTGTACAGGGGGCCTACGAGCAGTACTTC. Amino acid sequence: CASSFVQGAYEQYF.

This clonotype appeared many times. V and J are TRBV7-2 and TRBJ2-1; TRBD2 aligns across 8 bases. Losses at the gene ends were 5 bases for V and 4 bases for J; bases not matched to a gene: 13. The V gene's germline CDR1 is SGHTA and CDR2 FQGNSA. The CDR3 spans 17 residues. CDR3 sequence: CASSAGGPGVRYNEQFF. The CDR3 nucleotides read TGTGCCAGCAGCGCGGGAGGTCCTGGGGTCCGATACAATGAGCAGTTCTTC.